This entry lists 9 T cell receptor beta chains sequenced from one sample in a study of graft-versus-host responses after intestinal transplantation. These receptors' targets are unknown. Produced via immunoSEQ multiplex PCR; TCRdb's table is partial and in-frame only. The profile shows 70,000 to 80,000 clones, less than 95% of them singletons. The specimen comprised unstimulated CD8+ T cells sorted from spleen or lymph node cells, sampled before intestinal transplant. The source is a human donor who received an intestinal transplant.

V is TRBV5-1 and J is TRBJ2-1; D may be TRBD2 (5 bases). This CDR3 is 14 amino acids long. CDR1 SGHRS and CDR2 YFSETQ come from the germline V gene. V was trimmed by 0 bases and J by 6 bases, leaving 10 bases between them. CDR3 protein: CASSLVSVVNEQFF. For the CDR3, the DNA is TGCGCCAGCAGCTTGGTTAGCGTAGTCAATGAGCAGTTCTTC.

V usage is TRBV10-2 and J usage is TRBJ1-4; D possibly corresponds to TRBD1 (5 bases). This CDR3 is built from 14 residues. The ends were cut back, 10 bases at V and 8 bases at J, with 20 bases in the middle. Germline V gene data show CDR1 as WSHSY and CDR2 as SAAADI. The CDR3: CATRFAAEGEKLFF. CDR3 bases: TGCGCCACTAGGTTTGCTGCGGAGGGGGAAAAACTGTTTTTT.

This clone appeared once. CDR3 DNA sequence: TGTGCCAGCAGCTTGGTAGGGGCCGGGGAGCTGTTTTTT. This sequence encodes CASSLVGAGELFF. The genes are TRBV5-6 and TRBJ2-2, with D perhaps matching TRBD1 (5 bases). Germline values: CDR1 SGHDT, CDR2 YYEEEE. The ends were cut back, 0 bases at V and 6 bases at J, with 6 bases in the middle. The CDR3 sequence is 13 residues long.

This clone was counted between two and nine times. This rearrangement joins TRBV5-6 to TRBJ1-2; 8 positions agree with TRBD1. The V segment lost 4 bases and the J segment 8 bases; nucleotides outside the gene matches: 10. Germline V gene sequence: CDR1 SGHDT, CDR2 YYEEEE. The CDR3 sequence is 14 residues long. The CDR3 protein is CASSPTTGEWGYTF. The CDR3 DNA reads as TGTGCCAGCAGCCCTACGACAGGGGAGTGGGGCTACACCTTC.

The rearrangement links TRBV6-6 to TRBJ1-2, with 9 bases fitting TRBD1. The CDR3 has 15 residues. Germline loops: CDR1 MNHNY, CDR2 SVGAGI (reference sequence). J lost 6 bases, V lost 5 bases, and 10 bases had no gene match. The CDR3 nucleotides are TGTGCCAGCAGTCGGGACAGGGTGGGGGAAAATGGCTACACCTTC. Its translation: CASSRDRVGENGYTF.

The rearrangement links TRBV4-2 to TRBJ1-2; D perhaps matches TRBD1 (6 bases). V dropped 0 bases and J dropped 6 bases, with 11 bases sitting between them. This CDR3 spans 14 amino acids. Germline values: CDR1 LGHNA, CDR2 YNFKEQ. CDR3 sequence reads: CASSQENRADGYTF. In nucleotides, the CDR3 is TGTGCCAGCAGCCAAGAGAACAGGGCGGATGGCTACACCTTC.

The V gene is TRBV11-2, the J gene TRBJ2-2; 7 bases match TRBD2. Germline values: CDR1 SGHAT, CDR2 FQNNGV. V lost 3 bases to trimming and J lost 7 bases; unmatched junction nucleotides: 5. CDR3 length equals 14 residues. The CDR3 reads CASSFWGGDGELFF. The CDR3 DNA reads TGTGCCAGCAGCTTTTGGGGGGGTGACGGGGAGCTGTTTTTT.

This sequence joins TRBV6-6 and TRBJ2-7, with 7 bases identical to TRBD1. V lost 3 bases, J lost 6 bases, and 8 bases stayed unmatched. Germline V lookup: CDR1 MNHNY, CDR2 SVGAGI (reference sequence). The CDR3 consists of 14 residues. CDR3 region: CASSYSDRDGEQYF. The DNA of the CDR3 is TGTGCCAGCAGTTATTCTGACAGGGACGGCGAGCAGTACTTC.

CDR3 residues: CASSLPGLAAYNEQFF. For the CDR3, the DNA is TGTGCCAGCAGCTTACCGGGACTAGCGGCTTACAATGAGCAGTTCTTC. The V gene is TRBV5-6, the J gene TRBJ2-1; 11 nucleotides align to TRBD2. With 2 bases clipped from V and 4 bases from J, the junction kept 5 bases outside the gene matches. This CDR3 has 16 amino acids. CDR1 is SGHDT and CDR2 is YYEEEE in the germline V gene.